A single sample is the source of the 8 T cell receptor beta chains below, sequenced in a study of Graves' ophthalmopathy and Graves' hyperthyroidism. The study amplified TCR beta CDR3 regions using RNA transcripts. HTBI primers were employed in first-round RT-PCR, then a second-round multiplex PCR followed. MiXCR, run by TCRdb on the multiplex PCR reads, gives a single entry per CDR3 protein. The sample contains tens of thousands of distinct CDR3 sequences, over 45% of which appear only once. What was sequenced was peripheral blood. The receptors derive from an adult man with Graves' ophthalmopathy.

The chain carries TRBV7-8 and TRBJ1-5; D is unclear. CDR1 is SGHVS and CDR2 is FQNEAQ in the germline V gene. The V gene lost 1 base and the J gene lost 0 bases, with 10 bases spanning the gap. The CDR3 runs 16 residues. The CDR3 DNA is TGTGCCAGCAGCTTAGTACGGCGGCCTAGCAATCAGCCCCAGCATTTT. Residues: CASSLVRRPSNQPQHF.

V is TRBV20-1 and J is TRBJ1-4; no reliable D call. Trimming removed 5 bases from V and 6 bases from J, with 10 bases in between. Germline V gene data show CDR1 as DFQATT and CDR2 as SNEGSKA (reference sequence). The CDR3 totals 12 residues. The CDR3 loop reads CSAWDRDEKLFF. The CDR3 DNA follows: TGCAGTGCTTGGGATCGGGATGAAAAACTGTTTTTT.

This clonotype was detected a few times. The chain links TRBV24-1 to TRBJ2-3; D may correspond to TRBD1 or TRBD2 (5 bases each). This CDR3 comprises 14 residues. V gave up 1 base and J gave up 9 bases, with 13 bases separating them. Looked up from germline, CDR1 is KGHDR and CDR2 is SFDVKD. The CDR3 region is CATSDFQGPGTQYF. CDR3 DNA sequence: TGTGCCACCAGTGATTTTCAGGGTCCGGGGACGCAGTATTTT.

This clonotype was found once. The chain is built from TRBV5-1 and TRBJ1-2; 11 bases are shared with TRBD1. This CDR3 is 14 amino acids long. The germline CDR1 and CDR2 sequences are SGHRS and YFSETQ. The junction had 7 bases not matched to a gene; V was cut back by 4 bases and J by 8 bases. CDR3 protein: CASSRGQGAKGYTF. The CDR3 DNA follows: TGCGCCAGCAGCAGAGGACAGGGGGCGAAAGGCTACACCTTC.

This clonotype is labeled as medium-sized. The V call is TRBV25-1, the J call TRBJ2-7; 8 bases align to TRBD2. Losses at the gene ends were 8 bases for V and 0 bases for J; bases not matched to a gene: 18. This CDR3 contains 18 residues. CDR1 is MGHDK and CDR2 is SYGVNS in the germline V gene. DNA of the CDR3: TGTGCCAGCGGGGACGGTGCTAGCGGGTCGCGCAGCTCCTACGAGCAGTACTTC. Its protein product is CASGDGASGSRSSYEQYF.

There are many counts of this clonotype. CDR3 loop: CASSHSLNEKLFF. The CDR3 DNA reads TGCGCCAGCAGCCACTCCCTAAATGAAAAACTGTTTTTT. The chain joins TRBV4-1 to TRBJ1-4; D not certain. This CDR3 is 13 amino acids long. Between the trimmed V and J ends, which lost 3 bases and 5 bases, there was a span of 7 bases. Germline V CDR1 and CDR2: MGHRA, YSYEKL.

This clonotype is medium-sized (0.01 to 0.1%) by share. The gene calls are TRBV29-1 and TRBJ1-1, with D perhaps TRBD1 (5 bases). The CDR3 covers 14 residues. V was clipped by 6 bases and J by 1 base, with 15 bases between them. The germline gives CDR1 SQVTM, CDR2 ANQGSEA. CDR3 protein: CSVAGRMTNTEAFF. The DNA of the CDR3 is TGCAGCGTGGCGGGACGGATGACGAACACTGAAGCTTTCTTT.

There are many counts of this clonotype. The chain carries TRBV19 and TRBJ2-7, with TRBD2 identical over 13 bases. This CDR3 has 17 residues. CDR1 is LNHDA, CDR2 SQIVND, per germline (reference sequence). J gave up 6 bases and V 7 bases, and 15 bases lay outside the gene matches. The CDR3 nucleotides read TGTGCCAGTACCCCTCGCACGGGACTAGCGGGAAGCGGCGAGCAGTACTTC. Protein sequence: CASTPRTGLAGSGEQYF. Based on the CDR3 plus reference TRBV19 and TRBJ2-7, the full variable domain is DGGITQSPKYLFRKEGQNVTLSCEQNLNHDAMYWYRQDPGQGLRLIYYSQIVNDFQKGDIAEGYSVSREKKESFPLTVTSAQKNPTAFYLCASTPRTGLAGSGEQYFGPGTRLTVT.